This is a list of T cell receptor beta chains from one sample in a study of regulatory T cells in long-lasting Graves disease. MiXCR was run by TCRdb on the multiplex PCR reads, yielding one entry per CDR3 protein. The data contain 350,000 to 500,000 distinct CDR3 sequences, under 25% of them seen just once; the ten biggest clones take up 13% to 15%. The sequencing here drew on peripheral blood mononuclear cells (PBMCs), taken when the disease was refractory, from a patient treated with antithyroid drugs. The receptors were gathered from a female donor with Graves disease. CDR3s include the opening cysteine and the closing phenylalanine or tryptophan. Fields, in order: J gene, clone size, D gene, V gene, CDR3 protein, CDR3 DNA. The D gene is left open where the match is weak. A row's size may be missing; if present it is once, few, many or a size class.

TRBJ2-7,many,.,TRBV2,CASTNGEHYEQYF,TGTGCCAGCACAAACGGCGAACACTACGAGCAGTACTTC
TRBJ2-7,many,TRBD1,TRBV5-1,CASTTGPSYEQYF,TGCGCCAGCACGACAGGGCCCTCCTACGAGCAGTACTTC
TRBJ2-7,.,TRBD1,TRBV19,CASSISWTGAYEQYF,TGTGCCAGTAGTATATCTTGGACAGGTGCCTACGAGCAGTACTTC
TRBJ2-7,.,TRBD2,TRBV7-8,CASSLALTSGYEQYF,TGTGCCAGCAGCTTAGCGTTGACTAGCGGTTACGAGCAGTACTTC
TRBJ1-1,many,.,TRBV19,CASSRQRMNTEAFF,TGTGCCAGTAGTAGGCAGCGTATGAACACTGAAGCTTTCTTT
TRBJ2-2,few,TRBD2,TRBV20-1,CSATQRERGTGELFF,TGCAGTGCTACCCAGCGGGAGAGGGGTACCGGGGAGCTGTTTTTT
TRBJ1-1,.,TRBD1,TRBV6-1,CASRGDRVNAEAFF,TGTGCCAGCAGGGGAGACAGGGTGAACGCTGAAGCTTTCTTT
TRBJ2-7,few,TRBD2,TRBV20-1,CSASGLAGDIYEQYF,TGCAGTGCCTCGGGACTAGCGGGAGATATTTACGAGCAGTACTTC
TRBJ1-4,.,.,TRBV19,CASSGEDRTNEKLFF,TGTGCCAGTAGTGGGGAGGACAGAACTAATGAAAAACTGTTTTTT
TRBJ2-3,few,TRBD2,TRBV11-2,CASSSGVTSGRDTQYF,TGTGCCAGCAGCTCAGGAGTGACTAGCGGGAGAGATACGCAGTATTTT
TRBJ2-2,many,.,TRBV28,CASSSLIGELFF,TGTGCCAGCAGTTCCCTTATCGGGGAGCTGTTTTTT
TRBJ2-1,few,.,TRBV20-1,CSAEDWGYNEQFF,TGCAGTGCCGAGGACTGGGGCTACAATGAGCAGTTCTTC
TRBJ1-1,many,TRBD1,TRBV20-1,CSAFLGQGVMNTEAFF,TGCAGTGCCTTCCTGGGACAGGGGGTAATGAACACTGAAGCTTTCTTT
TRBJ2-1,.,TRBD2,TRBV11-3,CASSPRTSGSMSREQFF,TGTGCCAGCAGCCCAAGGACTAGCGGGAGCATGAGCAGGGAGCAGTTCTTC
TRBJ2-7,many,TRBD2,TRBV20-1,CSANPWGSGEDYEQYF,TGCAGTGCCAACCCATGGGGTAGCGGGGAGGATTACGAGCAGTACTTC
TRBJ1-4,.,.,TRBV28,CACSYGGRVEKLFF,TGTGCCTGCAGCTACGGGGGTAGAGTTGAAAAACTGTTTTTT
TRBJ1-1,many,TRBD1,TRBV11-2,CAGSTGMNTEAFF,TGTGCCGGTTCGACAGGGATGAACACTGAAGCTTTCTTT
TRBJ2-2,few,TRBD1,TRBV6-1,CASIAGTANTGELFF,TGTGCCAGCATTGCCGGGACAGCTAACACCGGGGAGCTGTTTTTT
TRBJ1-5,once,.,TRBV19,CASSSGTSVLYSNQPQHF,TGTGCCAGTAGTTCCGGGACATCGGTTCTCTATAGCAATCAGCCCCAGCATTTT
TRBJ2-7,few,.,TRBV3-1,CASSQRPLGEQYF,TGTGCCAGCAGCCAGCGCCCTCTGGGGGAGCAGTACTTC
TRBJ2-4,many,.,TRBV27,CASSLFSQGKNIQYF,TGTGCCAGCAGTTTATTTTCCCAGGGCAAAAACATTCAGTACTTC
TRBJ2-7,many,.,TRBV7-3,CASSEGGAEQYF,TGTGCCAGCAGTGAGGGGGGGGCCGAGCAGTACTTC
TRBJ2-5,.,.,TRBV12-3/TRBV12-4,CASSSSSSKETQYF,TGTGCCAGCAGTTCGAGTAGCAGCAAAGAGACCCAGTACTTC
TRBJ1-3,few,.,TRBV4-1,CASSQDEGDSGNTIYF,TGCGCCAGCAGCCAAGATGAAGGGGACTCTGGAAACACCATATATTTT
TRBJ2-2,few,.,TRBV11-2,CASSLKSGTTGELFF,TGTGCCAGCAGCCTCAAATCCGGGACCACCGGGGAGCTGTTTTTT
TRBJ1-1,few,TRBD1,TRBV6-1,CASSPGGKGTEAFF,TGTGCCAGCAGTCCAGGGGGCAAGGGAACTGAAGCTTTCTTT
TRBJ2-5,many,.,TRBV12-3/TRBV12-4,CASSFGRGEETQYF,TGTGCCAGCAGTTTCGGCAGGGGAGAAGAGACCCAGTACTTC
TRBJ2-4,.,TRBD1,TRBV20-1,CSGTSDRDGIQYF,TGCAGTGGTACAAGCGACAGGGATGGAATTCAGTACTTC
TRBJ1-2,.,.,TRBV9,CASSPPTLGSGYTF,TGTGCCAGCAGCCCACCAACACTGGGTAGTGGCTACACCTTC
TRBJ1-1,few,TRBD1,TRBV4-1,CASSQLQGAGTEAFF,TGCGCCAGCAGCCAATTACAGGGGGCAGGCACTGAAGCTTTCTTT
TRBJ1-1,many,TRBD1,TRBV2,CARSLAPMTGSAASGAFF,TGTGCCAGGAGTTTGGCACCAATGACAGGGTCGGCTGCGTCGGGGGCTTTCTTT
TRBJ1-2,.,.,TRBV5-8,CASSLVPGLGSYGYTF,TGTGCCAGCAGCTTGGTTCCGGGGCTTGGATCCTATGGCTACACCTTC
TRBJ2-5,.,.,TRBV7-2,CASSLAQAGEETQYF,TGCGCCAGCAGCTTGGCTCAGGCCGGGGAAGAGACCCAGTACTTC
TRBJ2-5,many,TRBD2,TRBV20-1,CSASGGGAQYF,TGCAGTGCTAGTGGGGGAGGGGCCCAGTACTTC
TRBJ2-2,.,TRBD2,TRBV9,CASSVGLAGDSGELFF,TGTGCCAGCAGCGTAGGGCTAGCGGGAGATAGCGGGGAGCTGTTTTTT
TRBJ1-4,few,.,TRBV25-1,CASSVHDGRSEKLFF,TGTGCCAGCAGCGTCCATGATGGGCGCAGCGAAAAACTGTTTTTT
TRBJ2-7,.,.,TRBV5-1,CASSLAIGGSDEQYF,TGCGCCAGCAGCTTGGCCATCGGAGGGTCCGACGAGCAGTACTTC
TRBJ2-7,many,TRBD1,TRBV28,CASSSLKSGTGIYEQYF,TGTGCCAGCAGTTCCCTAAAATCCGGGACAGGGATCTACGAGCAGTACTTC
TRBJ2-2,.,.,TRBV28,CASQGASKNTGELFF,TGTGCCAGTCAAGGGGCGTCGAAGAACACCGGGGAGCTGTTTTTT
TRBJ2-7,.,.,TRBV29-1,CSVTPGDSYEQYF,TGCAGCGTCACCCCGGGCGACTCCTACGAGCAGTACTTC
TRBJ1-5,.,.,TRBV30,CACPSAGDQPQHF,TGTGCCTGTCCCTCCGCCGGGGATCAGCCCCAGCATTTT
TRBJ2-7,many,TRBD1,TRBV28,CASSPGGRDRGPEQYF,TGTGCCAGCAGCCCCGGAGGCCGGGACAGGGGACCCGAGCAGTACTTC
TRBJ2-2,many,.,TRBV5-1,CASSPDLGRTGELFF,TGCGCCAGCAGCCCGGACTTGGGGAGAACCGGGGAGCTGTTTTTT
TRBJ2-7,many,TRBD2,TRBV28,CASSPSLLAGGSYEQYF,TGTGCCAGCAGTCCTTCCCTACTAGCGGGAGGCTCCTACGAGCAGTACTTC
TRBJ2-2,few,.,TRBV11-2,CASSFLLTRELFF,TGTGCCAGCAGCTTCCTCCTGACCCGGGAGCTGTTTTTT
TRBJ2-1,.,.,TRBV2,CASSGQRDTEQFF,TGTGCCAGCAGTGGCCAGCGGGACACTGAGCAGTTCTTC
TRBJ2-1,.,TRBD2,TRBV28,CASSLMAGGVNEQFF,TGTGCCAGCAGTTTAATGGCGGGGGGTGTGAATGAGCAGTTCTTC
TRBJ2-7,.,TRBD2,TRBV19,CASSKGTSGRVAYEQYF,TGTGCCAGTAGTAAAGGGACTAGCGGGAGGGTGGCCTACGAGCAGTACTTC
TRBJ2-5,.,.,TRBV11-3,CASSPTGLGTQYF,TGTGCCAGCAGCCCGACAGGATTAGGGACCCAGTACTTC
TRBJ1-5,few,.,TRBV27,CASSSLGQSNQPQHF,TGTGCCAGCAGTTCTCTAGGACAGAGCAATCAGCCCCAGCATTTT
TRBJ1-5,few,.,TRBV19,CASSNWGYSNQPQHF,TGTGCCAGTAGTAACTGGGGCTATAGCAATCAGCCCCAGCATTTT
TRBJ2-5,few,.,TRBV27,CASSLSRTGLTQYF,TGTGCCAGCAGTTTATCTCGGACCGGGTTAACCCAGTACTTC
TRBJ1-2,many,TRBD1,TRBV6-1,CASRSTGTDYGYTF,TGTGCCAGCAGGTCGACAGGGACAGACTATGGCTACACCTTC
TRBJ2-7,.,.,TRBV5-1,CASSLDFRGGRNSYEQYF,TGCGCCAGCAGCTTGGATTTTCGGGGTGGCAGAAACTCCTACGAGCAGTACTTC
TRBJ2-5,few,.,TRBV20-1,CSARVRGETQYF,TGCAGTGCTAGAGTTAGGGGGGAGACCCAGTACTTC
TRBJ2-5,many,.,TRBV27,CASSSPGSQETQYF,TGTGCCAGCAGTTCACCGGGGTCCCAAGAGACCCAGTACTTC